The 26 T cell receptor beta chains below come from one sample, sequenced in a study of identical twins. MiXCR was run by TCRdb on the 5' RACE reads, yielding one entry per CDR3 protein. The sample lists fewer than 550,000 distinct CDR3 sequences, roughly 15% occurring once. This same sample was also taken into another study, of yellow fever vaccine responses in identical twins.

The sequencing input was CD4+ T cells sorted from blood. These receptors all stem from a woman between 18 and 29 years old in good health.

The chain has TRBV28 and TRBJ2-1; D ambiguous. Trimming pared 6 bases from V and 0 bases from J, leaving 12 bases between. The CDR3 sequence is 15 residues long. The V gene's germline CDR1 is MDHEN and CDR2 SYDVKM. DNA of the CDR3: TGTGCCAGCAGCCCCCACAGTTACTCCTACAATGAGCAGTTCTTC. It codes for CASSPHSYSYNEQFF.

The chain links TRBV6-2 or TRBV6-3 to TRBJ2-1, with 15 nucleotides matching TRBD2. With V trimmed by 5 bases and J by 10 bases, 6 bases remained unmatched. CDR1 is MNHEY, CDR2 SVGEGT, per germline. The length of the CDR3 is 15 residues. The DNA for the CDR3 is TGTGCCAGCAGTAGGACTAGCGGGGGGGCTGGCGAGCAGTTCTTC. Translated: CASSRTSGGAGEQFF.

The chain joins TRBV5-1 to TRBJ2-7; TRBD2 matches 12 bases. V shed 4 bases and J 5 bases; nucleotides not matched to a gene: 10. This CDR3 contains 16 residues. The V gene's germline CDR1 is SGHRS and CDR2 YFSETQ. The CDR3 spells CASSPGLLAGGDEQYF. CDR3 DNA sequence: TGCGCCAGCAGCCCGGGACTTCTAGCGGGAGGGGACGAGCAGTACTTC.

This clonotype was observed a few times. V usage is TRBV3-1 and J usage is TRBJ2-7; D call uncertain. The CDR3 totals 15 residues. Germline V gives CDR1 LGHDT, CDR2 YNNKEL (reference sequence). V was cut by 3 bases and J by 1 base, with 13 bases left in between. CDR3 sequence: CASSHGNIKSYEQYF. The CDR3 coding sequence is TGTGCCAGCAGCCATGGGAATATTAAGTCCTACGAGCAGTACTTC.

V and J are TRBV7-9 and TRBJ1-2; D gene uncertain. CDR3 length equals 13 residues. Germline-derived CDR1 and CDR2 are SEHNR and FQNEAQ (reference sequence). Trimming pared 5 bases from V and 2 bases from J, leaving 9 bases between. The CDR3 protein is CASSETANYGYTF. CDR3 sequence (DNA): TGTGCCAGCAGCGAAACAGCCAACTATGGCTACACCTTC.

The CDR3 nucleotides are TGTGCCAGCAGCCTAGCCCCGCACGATGGCTACACCTTC. This sequence encodes CASSLAPHDGYTF. This chain links TRBV5-6 with TRBJ1-2, with D uncertain. CDR1 and CDR2 (germline): SGHDT, YYEEEE. This CDR3 is built from 13 residues. Trimming pared 4 bases from V and 6 bases from J, leaving 13 bases between.

J is TRBJ2-7 and V is TRBV20-1; D perhaps matches TRBD1 (6 bases). V dropped 6 bases and J dropped 6 bases, with 27 bases sitting between them. Germline-derived CDR1 and CDR2 are DFQATT and SNEGSKA (reference sequence). The CDR3 consists of 16 residues. This chain's CDR3 is CSATGQGTGPFREQYF. DNA of the CDR3: TGCAGTGCCACGGGGCAGGGAACAGGGCCGTTTCGCGAGCAGTACTTC.

The CDR3 DNA is TGTGCCAGCAGCCAAGCACAGGGGAGTCAGCCCCAGCATTTT. This encodes CASSQAQGSQPQHF. The chain joins TRBV3-1 to TRBJ1-5; 7 positions match TRBD1. Germline V lookup: CDR1 LGHDT, CDR2 YNNKEL (reference sequence). The CDR3 has 14 amino acids. V was pared by 1 base and J by 6 bases, with 3 bases of the junction left unmatched.

The rearrangement links TRBV6-2 or TRBV6-3 to TRBJ2-1; either TRBD1 or TRBD2 may fit D (5 bases each). CDR3 length: 17 residues. Germline CDR1 MNHEY, CDR2 SVGEGT. Trimming stripped 5 bases from V and 9 bases from J, with 26 bases between. The CDR3 DNA is TGTGCCAGCAGTCGTTGGGCACCAGGGCCGGGGATAGGTGAGCAGTTCTTC. Residues: CASSRWAPGPGIGEQFF.

This clonotype was picked up a small number of times. V is TRBV3-1 and J is TRBJ2-2, with 9 bases lining up with TRBD2. V lost 4 bases and J lost 0; bases outside the gene matches: 6. This CDR3 is 17 amino acids long. The germline gives CDR1 LGHDT, CDR2 YNNKEL (reference sequence). For the CDR3, the DNA is TGTGCCAGCAGCCCCTATCTAGCGGGGCCGAACACCGGGGAGCTGTTTTTT. This sequence encodes CASSPYLAGPNTGELFF.

This clonotype has more than one count but fewer than ten. J is TRBJ2-3 and V is TRBV7-2, with D maybe TRBD2 (5 bases). The CDR3 sequence is 16 residues long. Germline CDR1 and CDR2: SGHTA and FQGNSA. V gave up 5 bases and J gave up 0 bases, with 15 bases separating them. In nucleotides, the CDR3 is TGTGCCAGCAGCCCCCGAGGGTCCTCTAGCACAGATACGCAGTATTTT. Encoded protein: CASSPRGSSSTDTQYF.

The chain couples TRBV5-5 to TRBJ2-1; no clear D. Germline loops: CDR1 SGHKS, CDR2 YYEKEE (reference sequence). The germline V and J ends were trimmed by 0 bases and 8 bases, with 15 bases remaining between them. This CDR3 comprises 15 residues. The CDR3: CASSLADGFGDEQFF. The CDR3 nucleotides are TGTGCCAGCAGCTTGGCCGACGGTTTTGGGGATGAGCAGTTCTTC.

The sample holds a few counts of this clonotype. The chain recombines TRBV10-3 with TRBJ1-4; a possible D gene is TRBD1 (6 bases). Germline CDR1 and CDR2: ENHRY and SYGVKD. This CDR3 has 14 residues. V was shortened by 5 bases and J by 4 bases, with 11 bases between the two germline ends. This CDR3 is CAISRTESNEKLFF. CDR3 sequence (DNA): TGTGCCATCAGTCGGACAGAAAGTAATGAAAAACTGTTTTTT.

This clonotype was picked up a small number of times. V gene TRBV20-1 combines with J gene TRBJ1-6; 7 nucleotides line up with TRBD1. Germline V gene lookup returns CDR1 DFQATT and CDR2 SNEGSKA (reference sequence). Trimming cost V 6 bases and J 6 bases; bases outside gene matches: 8. This CDR3 region has 14 residues. The CDR3 DNA follows: TGCAGTGCCCGAGACAGGGCCTTTAATTCACCCCTCCACTTT. Amino acid sequence: CSARDRAFNSPLHF.

This clonotype was detected a few times. The rearrangement links TRBV7-3 to TRBJ2-1; 7 nucleotides match TRBD2. This CDR3 spans 13 amino acids. V trimming: 3 bases; J trimming: 10 bases; junction bases outside the gene matches: 6. Germline lookup yields CDR1 SGHTA and CDR2 FQGTGA. CDR3 bases: TGTGCCAGCAGCTTCTTGGCAGCGGGGGAGCAGTTCTTC. Its translation: CASSFLAAGEQFF. The full variable domain, in which reference TRBV7-3 and TRBJ2-1 provide the parts outside the CDR3, is GAGVSQTPSNKVTEKGKYVELRCDPISGHTALYWYRQSLGQGPEFLIYFQGTGAADDSGLPNDRFFAVRPEGSVSTLKIQRTERGDSAVYLCASSFLAAGEQFFGPGTRLTVL.

This clonotype was recorded a few times. The chain couples TRBV7-9 to TRBJ2-5; D not certain. This CDR3 region has 15 residues. Germline V gene lookup returns CDR1 SEHNR and CDR2 FQNEAQ (reference sequence). Trimming removed 0 bases from V and 2 bases from J, with 10 bases in between. The CDR3 nucleotides read TGTGCCAGCAGCTTAGCCGGGCAGCAACAAGAGACCCAGTACTTC. As protein: CASSLAGQQQETQYF. Full variable domain (remainder filled in from reference TRBV7-9 and TRBJ2-5): DTGVSQNPRHKITKRGQNVTFRCDPISEHNRLYWYRQTLGQGPEFLTYFQNEAQLEKSRLLSDRFSAERPKGSFSTLEIQRTEQGDSAMYLCASSLAGQQQETQYFGPGTRLLVL.

This clonotype was observed a handful of times. V gene TRBV20-1 combines with J gene TRBJ2-3; D is unresolved. Trimming removed 3 bases from V and 5 bases from J, with 9 bases in between. The germline V gene has CDR1 DFQATT and CDR2 SNEGSKA (reference sequence). The length of the CDR3 is 12 residues. The CDR3 sequence is CSARKVGDTQYF. CDR3 in DNA: TGCAGTGCTAGGAAGGTCGGAGATACGCAGTATTTT.

This chain joins TRBV18 and TRBJ2-3, with D uncertain. The germline gives CDR1 KGHSH, CDR2 LQKENI. Between the trimmed V and J ends, which lost 5 bases and 4 bases, there was a span of 7 bases. The CDR3 covers 12 residues. The CDR3 nucleotides read TGTGCCAGCTCATCGTCCCCAGATACGCAGTATTTT. It specifies CASSSSPDTQYF.

This clonotype was detected only a few times. The V call is TRBV29-1, the J call TRBJ1-2, with 9 bases identical to TRBD1. Germline V lookup: CDR1 SQVTM, CDR2 ANQGSEA. This CDR3 contains 13 residues. V gave up 4 bases and J gave up 5 bases; unmatched junction bases: 5. This CDR3 is CSVGDRGAYGYTF. The CDR3 DNA sequence: TGCAGCGTTGGCGACAGGGGGGCATATGGCTACACCTTC. Full variable domain (outside the CDR3, taken from reference TRBV29-1 and TRBJ1-2): SAVISQKPSRDICQRGTSLTIQCQVDSQVTMMFWYRQQPGQSLTLIATANQGSEATYESGFVIDKFPISRPNLTFSTLTVSNMSPEDSSIYLCSVGDRGAYGYTFGSGTRLTVV.

In this sample, this clonotype turned up a few times. This chain links TRBV7-9 with TRBJ2-5, with D possibly TRBD2 on 6 matching bases. V lost 5 bases and J lost 10, with 14 bases in between. The CDR3 spans 12 residues. Germline CDR1 reads SEHNR; CDR2 reads FQNEAQ (reference sequence). The CDR3 DNA sequence: TGTGCCAGCAGCACGGGGGAAAGGAACCAGTACTTC. Amino acid sequence: CASSTGERNQYF.

The J gene is TRBJ1-2, the V gene TRBV24-1; D is possibly TRBD1 (6 bases). Trimming took off 5 bases at V and 8 bases at J, with 11 bases between the two ends. The CDR3 is 12 residues long. Germline V gene lookup returns CDR1 KGHDR and CDR2 SFDVKD. The DNA for the CDR3 is TGTGCCACCAGTGCGGGGGCACTAGGCTACACCTTC. Its translation is CATSAGALGYTF.

A few counts support this clonotype. V gene TRBV4-2 combines with J gene TRBJ2-5; 12 bases fit TRBD2. CDR3 length: 17 residues. V shed 1 base, J shed 4 bases, and the junction held 7 bases outside the gene matches. Germline CDR1 is LGHNA and CDR2 is YNFKEQ. The CDR3 DNA sequence: TGTGCCAGCAGCCAAGCCCTCGCGACTAGCGGGGGAGAGACCCAGTACTTC. Its translation: CASSQALATSGGETQYF.

V and J are TRBV2 and TRBJ1-5; D is ambiguous. Trimming pared 4 bases from V and 4 bases from J, leaving 11 bases between. CDR1 and CDR2 from the germline V gene are SNHLY and FYNNEI. CDR3 length: 14 residues. The CDR3 nucleotides read TGTGCCAGCAGTGGGGCAGTATTGAATCAGCCCCAGCATTTT. Its protein product is CASSGAVLNQPQHF.

The chain couples TRBV20-1 to TRBJ2-7; 7 bases line up with TRBD1. CDR1 is DFQATT, CDR2 SNEGSKA, per germline (reference sequence). This CDR3 region has 11 residues. CDR3: CIGTEGHEQYV. The CDR3 nucleotides read TGCATCGGGACAGAGGGCCACGAGCAGTACGTC.

The gene calls are TRBV6-6 and TRBJ2-1, with no clear D. The CDR3 has 13 amino acids. CDR1 and CDR2 (germline): MNHNY, SVGAGI (reference sequence). V was clipped by 4 bases and J by 12 bases, with 16 bases between them. The CDR3 nucleotides are TGTGCCAGCAGTTCCCCCTCGGAAGGACGGCAGTTCTTC. Protein sequence: CASSSPSEGRQFF.

There are a few counts of this clonotype. This rearrangement joins TRBV9 to TRBJ2-3; D is perhaps TRBD1 or TRBD2 (6 bases each). The CDR3 is 17 residues long. V was clipped by 4 bases and J by 2 bases, with 20 bases between them. Germline CDR1 and CDR2: SGDLS and YYNGEE. The CDR3 here is CASSPGPGADTTDTQYF. The DNA of the CDR3 is TGTGCCAGCAGCCCAGGGCCGGGGGCGGACACCACAGATACGCAGTATTTT.